This TCR beta chain was profiled in a study of shared clonotypes between healthy human individuals. CD45RO negativity and positive selection for CCR7 defined naive CD8 cells, a population that excluded terminally differentiated effector memory CD45RA+ cells. At a deep level, the assay was run. Using immunoSEQ multiplex PCR, the repertoire was profiled, and TCRdb retains in-frame clones only, with some absent. The top ten hold more than 1.5% of the sample, which has around 2,000,000 clones, 93% seen once. This CDR3 is 17 amino acids long. Germline trimming cut 3 bases from V and 1 base from J; bases unmatched to any gene: 8. CDR1 and CDR2 from the germline V gene are SGHRS and YFSETQ.

The chain joins TRBV5-1 to TRBJ2-1; the match to TRBD1 covers 9 bases. The sequencing sample was made of naive CD8+ T cells from PBMCs. This sequence originates from a man aged 18 to 35 in good health. Some clones in this sample may be carry-over from other donors' samples. CDR3 bases: TGCGCCAGCAGCTGGGACAGGGAAGGACCATCCTACAATGAGCAGTTCTTC. Translation: CASSWDREGPSYNEQFF.